The clone carrying this T cell receptor (beta chain) has just a few counts. The PCR had 60 Vbeta and 13 Jbeta primers. Under the authors' procedure: In a later analysis, the count reached 74 million or so unique TCR beta chains, with about 12 million shared. Profiling relied on immunoSEQ multiplex PCR, and the TCRdb table lists in-frame clones only, not all of them. V and J calls and clone size come straight from that table; D and trimming were deduced from the DNA. Of hundreds of thousands of clones in the sample, more than 60% were seen once. This specimen belongs to a study of cytomegalovirus exposure and HLA in healthy donors. Germline V gene sequence: CDR1 MNHNY, CDR2 SVGAGI (reference sequence). This CDR3 has 16 amino acids. The trim removed 8 bases at V and 4 bases at J, leaving 14 bases unmatched.

Sequencing was performed on PBMCs. The receptor comes from a girl aged 2-10 years in good health and CMV-seronegative. This chain uses TRBV6-6 with TRBJ2-5, with TRBD2 matching over 9 bases. CDR3 DNA: TGTGCCAGCGCTGGCGGGGGGGTTGGCGGTTTAGAGACCCAGTACTTC. Amino acids: CASAGGGVGGLETQYF.